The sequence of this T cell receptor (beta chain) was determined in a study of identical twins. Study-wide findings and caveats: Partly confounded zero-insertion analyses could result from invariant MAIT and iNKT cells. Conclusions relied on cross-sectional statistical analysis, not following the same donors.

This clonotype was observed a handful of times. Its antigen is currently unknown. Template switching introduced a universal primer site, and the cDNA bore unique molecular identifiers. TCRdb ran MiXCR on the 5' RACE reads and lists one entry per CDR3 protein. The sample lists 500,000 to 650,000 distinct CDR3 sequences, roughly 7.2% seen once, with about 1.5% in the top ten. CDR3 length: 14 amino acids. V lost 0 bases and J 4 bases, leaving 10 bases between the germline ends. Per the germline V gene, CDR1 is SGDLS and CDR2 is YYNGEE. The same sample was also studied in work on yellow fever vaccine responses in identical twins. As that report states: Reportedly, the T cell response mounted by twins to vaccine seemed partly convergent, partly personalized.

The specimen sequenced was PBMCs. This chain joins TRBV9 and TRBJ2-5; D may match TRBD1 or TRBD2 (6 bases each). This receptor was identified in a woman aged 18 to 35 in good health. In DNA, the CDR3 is TGTGCCAGCAGCGTAGCGTCGGGGGCAGAGACCCAGTACTTC. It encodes CASSVASGAETQYF.